The 30 T cell receptor beta chains presented below share a single source sample, sequenced in a study of blood T cell repertoires in COVID-19. Method: immunoSEQ multiplex PCR; TCRdb's copy keeps in-frame clones and lacks some. This sample has more than 300,000 clones, with approximately 90% found just once. Specimen: PBMCs or T cells enriched from blood (not recorded which). These receptor sequences come from a woman between 18 and 30 years old who had recovered from COVID-19.

The chain employs TRBV6-5 and TRBJ1-1, with 8 bases aligning to TRBD1. This CDR3 region has 14 residues. From germline, CDR1 is MNHEY and CDR2 SVGAGI. Trimming at V came to 5 bases and at J to 6 bases, leaving 8 bases not matched to a gene. CDR3 DNA sequence: TGTGCCAGCAGTCCGCGACAGACAGGGGCTGAAGCTTTCTTT. Translating gives CASSPRQTGAEAFF.

This clone appeared once. The genes are TRBV12-3 or TRBV12-4 and TRBJ2-7; possibly TRBD1 for D (5 bases). V was shortened by 6 bases and J by 6 bases, with 15 bases between the two germline ends. The CDR3 is 13 amino acids. The CDR3 sequence is CASSVLDIGEQYF. As DNA, the CDR3 is TGTGCCAGCAGCGTTCTGGACATAGGCGAGCAGTACTTC.

This sequence joins TRBV7-9 and TRBJ2-7, with TRBD2 matching 11 bases. V shed 2 bases and J 2 bases; nucleotides not matched to a gene: 8. Germline CDR1 is SEHNR and CDR2 is FQNEAQ (reference sequence). CDR3 length: 17 residues. The CDR3 spells CASSLLAGGTIAYEQYF. In DNA, the CDR3 is TGTGCCAGCAGCTTATTAGCGGGGGGGACCATTGCCTACGAGCAGTACTTC.

V usage is TRBV10-3 and J usage is TRBJ1-2; no definite D call. Germline CDR1 reads ENHRY; CDR2 reads SYGVKD. The length of the CDR3 is 12 residues. V was shortened by 3 bases and J by 4 bases, with 6 bases between the two germline ends. This CDR3 reads CAISETSYGYTF. The CDR3 nucleotides are TGTGCCATCAGTGAAACAAGCTATGGCTACACCTTC.

This chain connects TRBV6-5 to TRBJ1-4; TRBD1 aligns across 7 bases. From germline, CDR1 is MNHEY and CDR2 SVGAGI. The ends lost 6 bases at V and 8 bases at J; junction bases unmatched: 6. The length of the CDR3 is 13 residues. CDR3 in DNA: TGTGCCAGCAGGGACAGGAGCATAGAAAAACTGTTTTTT. Its translation: CASRDRSIEKLFF.

J is TRBJ1-1 and V is TRBV23-1, with TRBD1 identical over 9 bases. TRBV23-1 is treated as an ORF (open reading frame) with a function not yet certain. Unmatched junction bases numbered 6, after V lost 4 bases and J lost 0 bases. The CDR3 is 16 residues long. The CDR3 DNA reads as TGCGCCAGCAGTCCCCGACAGGGGGGCCTGAACACTGAAGCTTTCTTT. Its protein product is CASSPRQGGLNTEAFF.

J is TRBJ2-7 and V is TRBV14; 9 bases line up with TRBD2. The CDR3 length is 14 residues. Germline CDR1 is SGHDN and CDR2 is FVKESK. J lost 5 bases, V lost 4 bases, and 6 bases had no gene match. CDR3 protein: CASSLRGGRHEQYF. In DNA, the CDR3 is TGTGCCAGCAGCCTGCGGGGGGGCCGACACGAGCAGTACTTC.

The chain links TRBV7-9 to TRBJ2-3; 10 nucleotides match TRBD2. There are 16 residues in the CDR3. Germline assignment: CDR1 SEHNR and CDR2 FQNEAQ (reference sequence). Unmatched junction bases numbered 7, after V lost 5 bases and J lost 2 bases. The CDR3, as DNA: TGTGCCAGCAGCGCCCGGACTAGCGGACCCACAGATACGCAGTATTTT. It specifies CASSARTSGPTDTQYF.

V gene TRBV5-5 combines with J gene TRBJ1-2, with a weak D call TRBD1 (6 bases). Germline V lookup: CDR1 SGHKS, CDR2 YYEKEE (reference sequence). The CDR3 has 15 residues. The V end was cut by 4 bases, the J end by 0 bases, with 13 bases between. The CDR3 bases are TGTGCCAGCAGCAAGGGGGGGAAAGCTAACTATGGCTACACCTTC. It translates to CASSKGGKANYGYTF.

The chain couples TRBV10-2 to TRBJ1-5, with TRBD1 as a possible D gene (6 bases). This CDR3 is 14 amino acids long. CDR1 and CDR2 from the germline V gene are WSHSY and SAAADI. Trimming stripped 5 bases from V and 6 bases from J, with 14 bases between. The CDR3 region is CASSSQGGGQPQHF. The CDR3 nucleotides are TGCGCCAGCAGTTCTCAGGGAGGGGGTCAGCCCCAGCATTTT.

V usage is TRBV5-1 and J usage is TRBJ2-2; 8 bases align to TRBD2. V was clipped by 5 bases and J by 0 bases; unmatched bases: 6. This CDR3 spans 16 amino acids. Germline V CDR1 and CDR2: SGHRS, YFSETQ. As DNA, the CDR3 is TGCGCCAGCAGACCTTTAGCGGGGACGAACACCGGGGAGCTGTTTTTT. This encodes CASRPLAGTNTGELFF.

The genes are TRBV11-3 and TRBJ1-1; D possibly corresponds to TRBD1 (5 bases). The CDR3 loop spans 13 amino acids. Trimming removed 5 bases at V and 2 bases at J, with 9 bases between. Per germline, CDR1 SGHNT and CDR2 YENEEA. This chain's CDR3 is CASSTTVNTEAFF. As DNA, the CDR3 is TGTGCCAGCAGCACGACAGTAAACACTGAAGCTTTCTTT.

The chain is built from TRBV19 and TRBJ1-5; 8 bases map to TRBD1. The CDR3 runs to 14 residues. V was pared by 5 bases and J by 7 bases, with 7 bases of the junction left unmatched. Germline lookup yields CDR1 LNHDA and CDR2 SQIVND (reference sequence). The CDR3 is CASSLPGGGQPQHF. CDR3 nucleotide sequence: TGTGCCAGTAGTCTCCCAGGGGGCGGACAGCCCCAGCATTTT.

V is TRBV30 and J is TRBJ1-2; maybe TRBD1 (5 bases). The CDR3 totals 11 residues. Germline V gives CDR1 GTSNPN, CDR2 SVGIG (reference sequence). Trimming took off 3 bases at V and 7 bases at J, with 9 bases between the two ends. The CDR3 DNA reads TGTGCCTGGAGCATGGGACTTGGCTACACCTTC. Protein sequence: CAWSMGLGYTF.

This chain links TRBV11-2 with TRBJ2-1; 8 nucleotides line up with TRBD2. CDR3 length equals 15 residues. Trimming took 3 bases from V and 7 from J; bases not matched to a gene: 8. The germline CDR1 and CDR2 sequences are SGHAT and FQNNGV. The CDR3, as DNA: TGTGCCAGCAGCTTCGCCCGGGGGGGGGTAAATGAGCAGTTCTTC. This codes for CASSFARGGVNEQFF.

This chain connects TRBV6-5 to TRBJ1-4; 7 positions agree with TRBD1. V lost 2 bases, J lost 4 bases, and 4 bases stayed unmatched. The CDR3 is made up of 15 amino acids. Germline loops: CDR1 MNHEY, CDR2 SVGAGI. CDR3 bases: TGTGCCAGCAGTTACCAGGCAGGGGGTAATGAAAAACTGTTTTTT. Translated, it gives CASSYQAGGNEKLFF.

The V call is TRBV6-5, the J call TRBJ1-1; D is ambiguous. This CDR3 region has 12 residues. The V and J ends lost 10 bases and 1 base respectively, with 10 bases between them. Germline-derived CDR1 and CDR2 are MNHEY and SVGAGI. The CDR3 loop reads CATRSGNTEAFF. The CDR3 coding sequence is TGTGCCACCAGATCAGGGAACACTGAAGCTTTCTTT.

This rearrangement joins TRBV4-1 to TRBJ1-2; D perhaps matches TRBD1 (5 bases). This CDR3 comprises 13 residues. The V gene's germline CDR1 is MGHRA and CDR2 YSYEKL. Trimming stripped 0 bases from V and 7 bases from J, with 9 bases between. The CDR3 nucleotides read TGCGCCAGCAGCCAAGATCGGGGGAGTGGCTACACCTTC. It is translated as CASSQDRGSGYTF.

CDR3 DNA: TGTGCCAGCAGTGAAGTAGAGAGCGGAGGTGAAGCTTTCTTT. As protein: CASSEVESGGEAFF. The chain employs TRBV6-1 and TRBJ1-1; D is uncertain. Looked up from germline, CDR1 is MNHNS and CDR2 is SASEGT. This CDR3 spans 14 amino acids. The germline V and J ends were trimmed by 1 base and 7 bases, with 13 bases remaining between them.

The gene calls are TRBV11-3 and TRBJ2-7; D is undetermined. The CDR3 sequence is 14 residues long. The ends were cut back, 0 bases at V and 6 bases at J, with 12 bases in the middle. The germline V gene has CDR1 SGHNT and CDR2 YENEEA. The CDR3 DNA reads as TGTGCCAGCAGCTTAGACGGTAACGGTTTCGAGCAGTACTTC. Protein sequence: CASSLDGNGFEQYF.

The table lists this clone with many counts. The chain links TRBV11-3 to TRBJ1-1; maybe TRBD1 (6 bases). The CDR3 extends over 13 amino acids. V dropped 5 bases and J dropped 1 base, with 8 bases sitting between them. The germline CDR1 and CDR2 sequences are SGHNT and YENEEA. CDR3 sequence reads: CASSDRSNTEAFF. Written as DNA, the CDR3 is TGTGCCAGCAGCGACAGGTCGAACACTGAAGCTTTCTTT.

V and J are TRBV19 and TRBJ2-1; possible D gene TRBD2, 7 bases. V was clipped by 5 bases and J by 7 bases, with 18 bases between them. CDR3 length: 15 residues. Germline V gives CDR1 LNHDA, CDR2 SQIVND (reference sequence). As DNA, the CDR3 is TGTGCCAGTAGTTTCGGTAGGGGGGGGTCGAATGAGCAGTTCTTC. It is translated as CASSFGRGGSNEQFF.

This chain uses TRBV30 with TRBJ1-6; TRBD1 matches 9 bases. After removal of 3 bases from V and 7 bases from J, the junction contained 4 bases not matched to a gene. Germline V gene sequence: CDR1 GTSNPN, CDR2 SVGIG (reference sequence). The CDR3 is 14 amino acids. CDR3: CAWRLTGGNSPLHF. For the CDR3, the DNA is TGTGCCTGGAGATTGACAGGGGGAAATTCACCCCTCCACTTT.

The chain carries TRBV28 and TRBJ2-1; 8 bases line up with TRBD2. The germline gives CDR1 MDHEN, CDR2 SYDVKM. The CDR3 has 13 residues. V lost 6 bases to trimming and J lost 7 bases; unmatched junction nucleotides: 5. The CDR3 is CASSRAGENEQFF. The CDR3 bases are TGTGCCAGCAGCCGAGCGGGGGAGAATGAGCAGTTCTTC.

This rearrangement joins TRBV13 to TRBJ1-3; D is undetermined. CDR3 length: 13 residues. V lost 5 bases to trimming and J lost 12 bases, with 17 bases between them. The germline V gene has CDR1 PRHDT and CDR2 FYEKMQ (reference sequence). The CDR3 nucleotides read TGTGCCAGCAGCCCCCTCCGTGGCCCTTTCATATATTTT. Translating it yields CASSPLRGPFIYF.

J is TRBJ1-3 and V is TRBV23-1, with TRBD1 matching over 9 bases. TRBV23-1 is an open reading frame whose function is uncertain. The length of the CDR3 is 16 residues. With 0 bases clipped from V and 2 bases from J, the junction kept 2 bases outside the gene matches. Here the CDR3 reads CASSQSWTGAGNTIYF. CDR3 nucleotide sequence: TGCGCCAGCAGTCAATCGTGGACAGGGGCTGGAAACACCATATATTTT.

This chain connects TRBV28 to TRBJ2-5; 7 bases agree with TRBD1. J lost 1 base, V lost 2 bases, and 4 bases had no gene match. The germline V gene encodes CDR1 MDHEN and CDR2 SYDVKM. The CDR3 sequence is 15 residues long. The CDR3 DNA is TGTGCCAGCAGTTTAGGGACAGATTTCCAAGAGACCCAGTACTTC. Protein sequence: CASSLGTDFQETQYF.

CDR3 coding DNA: TGCGCCAGCAGCCTATCGGGACAGAACTCCCCCACTAACTATGGCTACACCTTC. It yields the protein CASSLSGQNSPTNYGYTF. The J gene is TRBJ1-2, the V gene TRBV5-1; TRBD1 matches 7 bases. CDR1 is SGHRS and CDR2 is YFSETQ in the germline V gene. Germline trimming cut 4 bases from V and 0 bases from J; bases unmatched to any gene: 15. The CDR3 is 18 residues long. Looking up the rest from reference TRBV5-1 and TRBJ1-2 gives the full variable domain: KAGVTQTPRYLIKTRGQQVTLSCSPISGHRSVSWYQQTPGQGLQFLFEYFSETQRNKGNFPGRFSGRQFSNSRSEMNVSTLELGDSALYLCASSLSGQNSPTNYGYTFGSGTRLTVV.

The V call is TRBV3-1 (or the pseudogene TRBV3-2), the J call TRBJ2-7, with TRBD1 as a possible D gene (5 bases). Germline V gene data show CDR1 as LGHDT and CDR2 as YNNKEL (reference sequence). The CDR3 is 15 amino acids. V lost 0 bases and J 2 bases, leaving 11 bases between the germline ends. CDR3: CASSQDGDRTYEQYF. The CDR3 DNA reads as TGTGCCAGCAGCCAAGATGGAGACAGAACCTACGAGCAGTACTTC.

V gene TRBV30 combines with J gene TRBJ1-2; no definite D call. The CDR3 is made up of 14 amino acids. V shed 3 bases and J shed 4 bases, with 15 bases lying between them. CDR1 and CDR2 (germline): GTSNPN, SVGIG (reference sequence). The CDR3 DNA sequence: TGTGCCTGGAGCGTCATGGGCCCCTTCTATGGCTACACCTTC. This translates into CAWSVMGPFYGYTF.